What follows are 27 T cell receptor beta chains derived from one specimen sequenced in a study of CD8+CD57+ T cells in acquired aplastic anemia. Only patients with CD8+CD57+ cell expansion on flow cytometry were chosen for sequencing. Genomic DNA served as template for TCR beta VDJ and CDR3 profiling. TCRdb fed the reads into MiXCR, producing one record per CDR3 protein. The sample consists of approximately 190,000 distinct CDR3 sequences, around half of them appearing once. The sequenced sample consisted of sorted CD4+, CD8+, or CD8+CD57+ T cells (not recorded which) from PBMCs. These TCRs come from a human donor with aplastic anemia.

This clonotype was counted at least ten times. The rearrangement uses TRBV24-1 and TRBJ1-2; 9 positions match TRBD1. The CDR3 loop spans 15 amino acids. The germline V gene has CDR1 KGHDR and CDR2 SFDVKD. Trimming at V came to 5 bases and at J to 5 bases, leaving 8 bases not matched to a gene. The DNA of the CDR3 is TGTGCCACCAGTGGGTTTAGGACAGGGGAATATGGCTACACCTTC. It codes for CATSGFRTGEYGYTF.

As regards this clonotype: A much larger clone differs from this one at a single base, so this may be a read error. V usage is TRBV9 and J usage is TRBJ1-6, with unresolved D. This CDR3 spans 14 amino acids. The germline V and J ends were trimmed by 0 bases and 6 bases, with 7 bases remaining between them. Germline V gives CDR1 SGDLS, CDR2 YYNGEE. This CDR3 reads CASSVGRFNSPLHF. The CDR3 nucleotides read TGTGCCAGCAGCGTAGGTCGGTTTAATTCACCCCTCCACTTT.

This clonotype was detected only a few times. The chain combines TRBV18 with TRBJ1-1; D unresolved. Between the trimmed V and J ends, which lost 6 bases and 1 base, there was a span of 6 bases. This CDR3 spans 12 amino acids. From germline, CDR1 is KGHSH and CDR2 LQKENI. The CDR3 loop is CASSWSNTEAFF. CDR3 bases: TGTGCCAGCTCCTGGTCGAACACTGAAGCTTTCTTT.

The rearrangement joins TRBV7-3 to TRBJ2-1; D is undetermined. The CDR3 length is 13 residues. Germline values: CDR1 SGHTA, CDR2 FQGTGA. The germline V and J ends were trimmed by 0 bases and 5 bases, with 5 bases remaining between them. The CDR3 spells CASSLTNHNEQFF. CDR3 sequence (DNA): TGTGCCAGCAGCTTAACGAACCACAATGAGCAGTTCTTC.

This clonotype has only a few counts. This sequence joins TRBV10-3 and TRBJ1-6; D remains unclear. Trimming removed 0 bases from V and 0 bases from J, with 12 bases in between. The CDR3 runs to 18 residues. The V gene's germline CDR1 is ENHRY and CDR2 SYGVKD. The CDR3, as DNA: TGTGCCATCAGTGAGTCGGGCGGCTATAGCTCCTATAATTCACCCCTCCACTTT. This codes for CAISESGGYSSYNSPLHF.

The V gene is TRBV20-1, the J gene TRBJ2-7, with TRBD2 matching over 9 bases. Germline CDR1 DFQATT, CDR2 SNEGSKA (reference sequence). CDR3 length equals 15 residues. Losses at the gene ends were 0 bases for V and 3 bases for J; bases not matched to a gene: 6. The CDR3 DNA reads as TGCAGTGCTAGAGATCTTGGTAGCGGGAGCTACGAGCAGTACTTC. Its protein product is CSARDLGSGSYEQYF.

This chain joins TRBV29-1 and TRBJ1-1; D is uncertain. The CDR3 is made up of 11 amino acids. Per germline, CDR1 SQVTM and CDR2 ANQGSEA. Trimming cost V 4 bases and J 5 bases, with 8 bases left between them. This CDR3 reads CSVGLSTEAFF. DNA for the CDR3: TGCAGCGTTGGTCTGTCGACTGAAGCTTTCTTT. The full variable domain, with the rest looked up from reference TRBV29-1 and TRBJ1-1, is SAVISQKPSRDICQRGTSLTIQCQVDSQVTMMFWYRQQPGQSLTLIATANQGSEATYESGFVIDKFPISRPNLTFSTLTVSNMSPEDSSIYLCSVGLSTEAFFGQGTRLTVV.

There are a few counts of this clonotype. The CDR3 here is CASRDLVNRPSYEQYF. The CDR3 DNA is TGTGCCAGCAGGGACCTGGTGAACCGTCCCTCCTACGAGCAGTACTTC. The chain is built from TRBV6-1 and TRBJ2-7; D is ambiguous. From germline, CDR1 is MNHNS and CDR2 SASEGT. The CDR3 consists of 16 residues. V shed 6 bases and J shed 0 bases, with 18 bases lying between them.

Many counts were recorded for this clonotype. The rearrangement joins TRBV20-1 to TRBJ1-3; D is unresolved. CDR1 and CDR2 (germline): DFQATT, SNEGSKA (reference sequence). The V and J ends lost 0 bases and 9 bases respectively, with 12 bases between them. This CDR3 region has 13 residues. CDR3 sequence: CSARDPRGGTIYF. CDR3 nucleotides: TGCAGTGCTAGAGACCCACGGGGAGGCACCATATATTTT.

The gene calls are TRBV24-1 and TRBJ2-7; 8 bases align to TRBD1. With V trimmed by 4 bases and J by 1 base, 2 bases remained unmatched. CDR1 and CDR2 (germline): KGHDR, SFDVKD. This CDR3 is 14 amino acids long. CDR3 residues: CATSETGGSYEQYF. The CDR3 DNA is TGTGCCACCAGTGAAACAGGGGGTTCCTACGAGCAGTACTTC.

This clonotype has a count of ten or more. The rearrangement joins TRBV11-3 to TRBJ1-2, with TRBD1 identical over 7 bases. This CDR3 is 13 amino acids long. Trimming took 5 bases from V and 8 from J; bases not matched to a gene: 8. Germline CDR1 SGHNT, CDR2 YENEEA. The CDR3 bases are TGTGCCAGCAGCGCCCTTACAGGGGTCGGCTACACCTTC. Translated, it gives CASSALTGVGYTF.

CDR3 sequence: CASSRQGSYNEQFF. The CDR3 DNA reads TGTGCCAGTAGCCGACAGGGGTCCTACAATGAGCAGTTCTTC. The chain uses TRBV19 and TRBJ2-1, with 8 nucleotides matching TRBD1. Germline-derived CDR1 and CDR2 are LNHDA and SQIVND (reference sequence). The CDR3 is 14 residues long. J was trimmed by 1 base and V by 6 bases; bases with no gene match: 2.

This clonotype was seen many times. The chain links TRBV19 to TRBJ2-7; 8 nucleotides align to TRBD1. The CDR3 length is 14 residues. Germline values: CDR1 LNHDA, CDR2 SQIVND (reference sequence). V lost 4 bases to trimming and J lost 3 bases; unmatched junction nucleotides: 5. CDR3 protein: CASSTAGTGYEQYF. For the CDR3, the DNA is TGTGCCAGTAGTACTGCCGGGACAGGCTACGAGCAGTACTTC.

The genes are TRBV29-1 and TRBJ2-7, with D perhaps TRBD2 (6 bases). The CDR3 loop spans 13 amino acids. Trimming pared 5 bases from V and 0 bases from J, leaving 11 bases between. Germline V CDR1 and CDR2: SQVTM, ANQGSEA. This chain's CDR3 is CSVSWGGSYEQYF. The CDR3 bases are TGCAGCGTTTCCTGGGGAGGCTCCTACGAGCAGTACTTC.

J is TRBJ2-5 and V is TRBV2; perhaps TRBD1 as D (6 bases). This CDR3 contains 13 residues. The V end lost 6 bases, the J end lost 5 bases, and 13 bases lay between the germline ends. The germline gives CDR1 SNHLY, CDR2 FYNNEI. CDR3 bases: TGTGCCAGCAGACAGGGCGACTGGGAGACCCAGTACTTC. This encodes CASRQGDWETQYF.

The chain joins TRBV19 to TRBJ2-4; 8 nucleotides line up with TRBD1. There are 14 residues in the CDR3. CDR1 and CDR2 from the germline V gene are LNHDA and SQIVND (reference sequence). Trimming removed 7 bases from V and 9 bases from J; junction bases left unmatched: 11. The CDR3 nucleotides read TGTGCCAGTAACTCCGGGACAGGACCTTCCATTCAGTACTTC. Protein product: CASNSGTGPSIQYF. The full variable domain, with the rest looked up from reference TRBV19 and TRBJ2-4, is DGGITQSPKYLFRKEGQNVTLSCEQNLNHDAMYWYRQDPGQGLRLIYYSQIVNDFQKGDIAEGYSVSREKKESFPLTVTSAQKNPTAFYLCASNSGTGPSIQYFGAGTRLSVL.

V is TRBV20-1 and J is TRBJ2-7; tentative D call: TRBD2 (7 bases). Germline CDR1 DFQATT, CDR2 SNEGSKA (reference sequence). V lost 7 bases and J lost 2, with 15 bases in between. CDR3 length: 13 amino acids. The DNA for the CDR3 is TGCAGTGTCATACAGGGAGGGACCTACGAGCAGTACTTC. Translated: CSVIQGGTYEQYF.

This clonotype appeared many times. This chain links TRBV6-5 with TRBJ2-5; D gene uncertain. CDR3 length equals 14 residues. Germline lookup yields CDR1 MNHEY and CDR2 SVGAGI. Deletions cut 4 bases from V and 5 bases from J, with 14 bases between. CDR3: CASSSWTIGETQYF. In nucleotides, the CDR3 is TGTGCCAGCAGTTCCTGGACCATCGGGGAGACCCAGTACTTC.

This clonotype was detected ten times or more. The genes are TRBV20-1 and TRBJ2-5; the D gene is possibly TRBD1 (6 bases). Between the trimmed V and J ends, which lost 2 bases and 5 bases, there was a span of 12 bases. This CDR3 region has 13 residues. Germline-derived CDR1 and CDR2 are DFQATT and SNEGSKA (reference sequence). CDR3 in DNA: TGCAGTGCTAGACGAACAGGGAAGGAGACCCAGTACTTC. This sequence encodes CSARRTGKETQYF.

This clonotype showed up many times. In DNA form, the CDR3 reads TGTGCCAGCAGCGAGATCATAGGGAGAGGGTCCAATGAGCAGTTCTTC. This codes for CASSEIIGRGSNEQFF. The chain uses TRBV7-8 and TRBJ2-1, with a weak D call TRBD2 (5 bases). The V gene lost 5 bases and the J gene lost 6 bases, with 20 bases spanning the gap. Looked up from germline, CDR1 is SGHVS and CDR2 is FQNEAQ. The CDR3 is made up of 16 amino acids.

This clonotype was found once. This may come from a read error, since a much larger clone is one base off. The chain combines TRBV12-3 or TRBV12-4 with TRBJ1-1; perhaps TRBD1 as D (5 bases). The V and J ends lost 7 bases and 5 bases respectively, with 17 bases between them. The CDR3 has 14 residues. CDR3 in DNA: TGTGCCAGCAACCTGTCCGGCGGGGGAACTGAAGCTTTCTTT. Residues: CASNLSGGGTEAFF.

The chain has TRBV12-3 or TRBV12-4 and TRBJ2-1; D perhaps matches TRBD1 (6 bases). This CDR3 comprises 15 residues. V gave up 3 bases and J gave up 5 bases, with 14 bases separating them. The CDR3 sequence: CASSLVGARNNEQFF. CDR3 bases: TGTGCCAGCAGTTTGGTGGGGGCACGAAACAATGAGCAGTTCTTC.

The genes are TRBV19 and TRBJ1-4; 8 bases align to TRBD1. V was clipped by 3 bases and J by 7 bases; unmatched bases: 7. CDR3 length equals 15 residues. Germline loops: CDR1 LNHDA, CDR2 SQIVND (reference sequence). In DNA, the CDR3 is TGTGCCAGTAGTATCGACAGGGGCTGGAGTGAAAAACTGTTTTTT. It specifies CASSIDRGWSEKLFF.

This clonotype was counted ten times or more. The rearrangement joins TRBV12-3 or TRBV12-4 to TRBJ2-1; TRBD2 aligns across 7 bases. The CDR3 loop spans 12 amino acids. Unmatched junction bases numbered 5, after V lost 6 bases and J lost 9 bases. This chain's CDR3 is CASSPGGGEQFF. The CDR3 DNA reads TGTGCCAGCAGCCCGGGAGGCGGTGAGCAGTTCTTC.

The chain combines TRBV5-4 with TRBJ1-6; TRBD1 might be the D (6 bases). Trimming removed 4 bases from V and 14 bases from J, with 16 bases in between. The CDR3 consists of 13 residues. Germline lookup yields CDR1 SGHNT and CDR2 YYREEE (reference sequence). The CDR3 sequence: CASSLSTGWALHF. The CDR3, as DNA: TGTGCCAGCAGCCTTTCGACAGGTTGGGCCCTCCACTTT.

Written as DNA, the CDR3 is TGTGCCAGCACCAACACAGACTGGGGGGCGCTAGGCTACACCTTC. Translated: CASTNTDWGALGYTF. The chain carries TRBV7-9 and TRBJ1-2; maybe TRBD1 (6 bases). The ends were cut back, 7 bases at V and 8 bases at J, with 23 bases in the middle. The CDR3 loop spans 15 amino acids. CDR1 is SEHNR and CDR2 is FQNEAQ in the germline V gene (reference sequence).

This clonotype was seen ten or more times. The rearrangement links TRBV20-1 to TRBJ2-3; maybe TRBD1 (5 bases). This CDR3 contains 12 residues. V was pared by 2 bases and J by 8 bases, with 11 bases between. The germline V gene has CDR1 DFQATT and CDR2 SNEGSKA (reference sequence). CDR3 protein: CSARLGPFTQYF. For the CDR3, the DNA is TGCAGTGCTAGATTGGGGCCCTTTACGCAGTATTTT.